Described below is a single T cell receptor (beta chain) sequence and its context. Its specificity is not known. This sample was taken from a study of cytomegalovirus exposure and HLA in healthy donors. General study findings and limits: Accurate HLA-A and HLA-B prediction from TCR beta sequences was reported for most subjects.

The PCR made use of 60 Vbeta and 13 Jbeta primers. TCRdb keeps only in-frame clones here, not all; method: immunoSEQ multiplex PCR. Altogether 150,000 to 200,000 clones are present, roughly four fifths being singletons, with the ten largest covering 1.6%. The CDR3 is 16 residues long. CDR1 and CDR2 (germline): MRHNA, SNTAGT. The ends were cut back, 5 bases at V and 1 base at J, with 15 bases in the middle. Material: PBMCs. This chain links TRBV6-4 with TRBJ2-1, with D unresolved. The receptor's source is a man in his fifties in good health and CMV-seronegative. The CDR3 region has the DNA TGTGCCAGCAGTTCCCACCAGTCCCGTTCCTACAATGAGCAGTTCTTC. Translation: CASSSHQSRSYNEQFF.